Presented here are 13 T cell receptor beta chains from one specimen sequenced in a study of T cell responses to AZD1222 COVID-19 vaccine. Assay: immunoSEQ multiplex PCR; the TCRdb copy retains only in-frame clones and omits some. In the table there are 90,000 to 120,000 clones, 92% of which are singletons. The sequencing used peripheral blood, collected on day 0 of AZD1222 vaccination. Every receptor here comes from an adult in good health.

This chain uses TRBV7-2 with TRBJ2-5; the match to TRBD2 covers 10 bases. CDR3 length: 15 residues. Germline CDR1 reads SGHTA; CDR2 reads FQGNSA. Trimming cost V 5 bases and J 2 bases; bases outside gene matches: 5. The CDR3 reads CASSPNSGGQETQYF. CDR3 nucleotide sequence: TGTGCCAGCAGCCCGAATAGCGGGGGGCAAGAGACCCAGTACTTC.

This clone was recorded a few times. The chain is built from TRBV3-1 (or the pseudogene TRBV3-2) and TRBJ1-2; weak D call: TRBD1 (5 bases). V was pared by 3 bases and J by 2 bases, with 13 bases between. Germline V CDR1 and CDR2: LGHDT, YNNKEL (reference sequence). The CDR3 has 15 amino acids. The CDR3 protein is CASSHQGWVNYGYTF. The CDR3 DNA sequence: TGTGCCAGCAGCCACCAGGGTTGGGTGAACTATGGCTACACCTTC.

This chain uses TRBV4-1 with TRBJ2-7; the D gene is possibly TRBD1 (6 bases). Trimming removed 3 bases from V and 1 base from J, with 28 bases in between. CDR1 MGHRA and CDR2 YSYEKL come from the germline V gene. CDR3 length: 20 residues. The CDR3 sequence is CASSHFRPDRNLSRSYEQYF. In nucleotides, the CDR3 is TGCGCCAGCAGCCATTTCCGTCCGGACAGAAATCTTTCAAGGTCCTACGAGCAGTACTTC.

The chain is built from TRBV12-3 or TRBV12-4 and TRBJ1-1; D gene ambiguous. Trimming shortened V by 6 bases and J by 3 bases, and 11 bases separated the two germline ends. The CDR3 runs to 13 residues. In DNA, the CDR3 is TGTGCCAGCAGGAATTTCGATGACACTGAAGCTTTCTTT. It specifies CASRNFDDTEAFF.

The rearrangement links TRBV7-9 to TRBJ2-3; D is possibly TRBD2 (6 bases). Trimming removed 3 bases at V and 2 bases at J, with 9 bases between. The CDR3 sequence is 14 residues long. The germline V gene has CDR1 SEHNR and CDR2 FQNEAQ (reference sequence). This CDR3 reads CASSFSGHTDTQYF. The CDR3 nucleotides are TGTGCCAGCAGCTTTAGCGGACACACAGATACGCAGTATTTT. Together with reference TRBV7-9 and TRBJ2-3, the CDR3 gives the full variable domain: DTGVSQNPRHKITKRGQNVTFRCDPISEHNRLYWYRQTLGQGPEFLTYFQNEAQLEKSRLLSDRFSAERPKGSFSTLEIQRTEQGDSAMYLCASSFSGHTDTQYFGPGTRLTVL.

The rearrangement links TRBV2 to TRBJ1-2; D may be TRBD1 (5 bases). CDR3 size: 17 residues. The V end lost 4 bases, the J end lost 6 bases, and 24 bases lay between the germline ends. Germline V gene lookup returns CDR1 SNHLY and CDR2 FYNNEI. CDR3 region: CASSVEGRSKPPDGYTF. CDR3 DNA sequence: TGTGCCAGCAGTGTCGAGGGGCGCTCCAAACCCCCCGATGGCTACACCTTC.

This clone was recorded once. V is TRBV5-1 and J is TRBJ1-1; D call uncertain. The germline V gene encodes CDR1 SGHRS and CDR2 YFSETQ. The CDR3 runs 14 residues. V was trimmed by 3 bases and J by 5 bases, leaving 14 bases between them. CDR3 in amino acids: CASSSLDRGTEAFF. Written as DNA, the CDR3 is TGCGCCAGCAGCTCCCTTGATCGGGGAACTGAAGCTTTCTTT.

The J gene is TRBJ2-2, the V gene TRBV9; no clear D. V was pared by 3 bases and J by 2 bases, with 5 bases between. Looked up from germline, CDR1 is SGDLS and CDR2 is YYNGEE. This CDR3 is 13 amino acids long. Here the CDR3 reads CASSGHNTGELFF. The CDR3 DNA follows: TGTGCCAGCAGCGGCCACAACACCGGGGAGCTGTTTTTT.

This chain connects TRBV7-6 to TRBJ1-5, with a possible D match to TRBD1 (6 bases). V was pared by 1 base and J by 5 bases, with 18 bases between. The CDR3 totals 17 residues. CDR1 is SGHVS and CDR2 is FNYEAQ in the germline V gene. This CDR3 reads CASSLVGGDLRDQPQHF. CDR3 sequence (DNA): TGTGCCAGCAGCTTAGTAGGGGGTGACTTGAGAGATCAGCCCCAGCATTTT.

This clone was observed once. This chain links TRBV5-4 with TRBJ2-1; D is undetermined. Between the trimmed V and J ends, which lost 2 bases and 0 bases, there was a span of 12 bases. Germline assignment: CDR1 SGHNT and CDR2 YYREEE (reference sequence). The CDR3 runs 16 residues. CDR3 DNA sequence: TGTGCCAGCAGCTTAGGAGTTCAAAGCTCCTACAATGAGCAGTTCTTC. Protein product: CASSLGVQSSYNEQFF.

This chain joins TRBV4-1 and TRBJ2-3, with 8 positions matching TRBD2. This CDR3 comprises 15 residues. With 7 bases clipped from V and 0 bases from J, the junction kept 6 bases outside the gene matches. CDR1 and CDR2 from the germline V gene are MGHRA and YSYEKL. DNA of the CDR3: TGCGCCAGCATCGGCGGGGGGCCTAGCACAGATACGCAGTATTTT. Protein product: CASIGGGPSTDTQYF.

V usage is TRBV3-1 (or the pseudogene TRBV3-2) and J usage is TRBJ1-3, with 8 bases matching TRBD1. The CDR3 spans 15 residues. Germline loops: CDR1 LGHDT, CDR2 YNNKEL (reference sequence). The junction had 4 bases not matched to a gene; V was cut back by 2 bases and J by 4 bases. The CDR3 nucleotides read TGTGCCAGCAGCCAACACGACAGGGGAGGAAACACCATATATTTT. This codes for CASSQHDRGGNTIYF.

The rearrangement joins TRBV23-1 to TRBJ2-7, with D tentatively TRBD2 (5 bases). TRBV23-1 carries the ORF label, with uncertain function. V was clipped by 6 bases and J by 2 bases, with 20 bases between them. The CDR3 extends over 16 amino acids. The CDR3 loop is CASSETLRADAYEQYF. In DNA, the CDR3 is TGCGCCAGCAGCGAGACGTTGCGGGCAGACGCCTACGAGCAGTACTTC.